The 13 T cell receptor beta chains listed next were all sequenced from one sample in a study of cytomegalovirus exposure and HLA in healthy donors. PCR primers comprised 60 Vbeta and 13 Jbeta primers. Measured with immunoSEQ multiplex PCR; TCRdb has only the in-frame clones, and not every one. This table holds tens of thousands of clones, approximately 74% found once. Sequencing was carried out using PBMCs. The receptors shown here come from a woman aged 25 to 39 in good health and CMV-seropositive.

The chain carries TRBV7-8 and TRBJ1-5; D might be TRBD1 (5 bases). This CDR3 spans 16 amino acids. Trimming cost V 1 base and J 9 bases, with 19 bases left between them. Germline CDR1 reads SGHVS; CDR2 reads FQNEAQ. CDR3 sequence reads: CASSLEAGPSRVPQHF. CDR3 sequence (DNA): TGTGCCAGCAGCTTAGAGGCAGGGCCCTCTAGGGTGCCCCAGCATTTT.

CDR3 protein: CASSSTRTRGGETQYF. The CDR3 nucleotides are TGTGCCAGCAGCTCCACCCGGACTCGGGGAGGAGAGACCCAGTACTTC. The chain couples TRBV11-2 to TRBJ2-5; D is perhaps TRBD2 (6 bases). Trimming shortened V by 4 bases and J by 4 bases, and 19 bases separated the two germline ends. CDR3 length: 16 residues. Per germline, CDR1 SGHAT and CDR2 FQNNGV.

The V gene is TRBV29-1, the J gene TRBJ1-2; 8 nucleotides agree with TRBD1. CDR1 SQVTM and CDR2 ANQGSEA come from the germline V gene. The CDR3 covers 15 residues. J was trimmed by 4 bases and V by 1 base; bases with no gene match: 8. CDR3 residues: CSVEGGPGGRYGYTF. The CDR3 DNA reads TGCAGCGTTGAAGGAGGGCCAGGGGGCCGCTATGGCTACACCTTC. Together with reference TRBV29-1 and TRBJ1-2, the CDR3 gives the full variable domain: SAVISQKPSRDICQRGTSLTIQCQVDSQVTMMFWYRQQPGQSLTLIATANQGSEATYESGFVIDKFPISRPNLTFSTLTVSNMSPEDSSIYLCSVEGGPGGRYGYTFGSGTRLTVV.

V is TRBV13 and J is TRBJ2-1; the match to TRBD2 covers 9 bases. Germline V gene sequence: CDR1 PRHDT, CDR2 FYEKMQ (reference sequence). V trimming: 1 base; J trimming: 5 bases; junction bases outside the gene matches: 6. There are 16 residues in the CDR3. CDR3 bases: TGTGCCAGCAGCTTAGAGGGCGGGGGGGCCCACAATGAGCAGTTCTTC. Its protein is CASSLEGGGAHNEQFF.

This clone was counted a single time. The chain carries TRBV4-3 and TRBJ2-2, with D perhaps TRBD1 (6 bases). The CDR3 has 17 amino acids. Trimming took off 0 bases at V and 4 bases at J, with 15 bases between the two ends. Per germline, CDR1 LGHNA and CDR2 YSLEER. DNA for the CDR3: TGCGCCAGCAGCCAAGAGCCGAACAGGGTGGGCACCGGGGAGCTGTTTTTT. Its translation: CASSQEPNRVGTGELFF.

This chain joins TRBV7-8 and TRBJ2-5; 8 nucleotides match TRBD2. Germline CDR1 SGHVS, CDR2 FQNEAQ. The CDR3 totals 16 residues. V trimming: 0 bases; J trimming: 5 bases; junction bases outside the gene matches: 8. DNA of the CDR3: TGTGCCAGCAGCTTAGCCCTTGGACTAGCTGGCGAGACCCAGTACTTC. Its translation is CASSLALGLAGETQYF.

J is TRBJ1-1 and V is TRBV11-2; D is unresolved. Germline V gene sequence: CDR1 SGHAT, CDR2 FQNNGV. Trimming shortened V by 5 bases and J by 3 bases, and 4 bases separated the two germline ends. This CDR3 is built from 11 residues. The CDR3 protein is CASSEYTEAFF. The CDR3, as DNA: TGTGCCAGCAGCGAGTACACTGAAGCTTTCTTT.

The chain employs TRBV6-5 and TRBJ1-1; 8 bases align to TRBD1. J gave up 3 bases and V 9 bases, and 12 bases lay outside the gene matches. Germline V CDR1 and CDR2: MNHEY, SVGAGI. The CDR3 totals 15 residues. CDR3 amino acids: CASWTGQDWDTEAFF. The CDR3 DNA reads TGTGCCAGTTGGACAGGGCAAGACTGGGACACTGAAGCTTTCTTT.

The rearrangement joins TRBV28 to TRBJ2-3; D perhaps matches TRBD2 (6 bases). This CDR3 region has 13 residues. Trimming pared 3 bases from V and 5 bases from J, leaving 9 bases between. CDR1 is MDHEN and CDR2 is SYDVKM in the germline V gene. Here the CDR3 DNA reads TGTGCCAGCAGTTTGGGGGGTAGAGATACGCAGTATTTT. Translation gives CASSLGGRDTQYF.

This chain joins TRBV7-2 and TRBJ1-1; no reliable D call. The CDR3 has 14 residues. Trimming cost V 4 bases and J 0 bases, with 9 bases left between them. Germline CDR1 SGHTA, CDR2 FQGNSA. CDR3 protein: CASSSGNMNTEAFF. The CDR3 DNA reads TGTGCCAGCAGCTCGGGTAATATGAACACTGAAGCTTTCTTT.

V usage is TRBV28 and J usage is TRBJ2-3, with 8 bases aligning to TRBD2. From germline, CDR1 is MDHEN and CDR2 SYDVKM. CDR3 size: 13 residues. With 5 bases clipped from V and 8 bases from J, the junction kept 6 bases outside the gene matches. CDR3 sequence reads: CASSLPSGPTQYF. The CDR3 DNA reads TGTGCCAGCAGTCTACCTAGCGGGCCTACGCAGTATTTT.

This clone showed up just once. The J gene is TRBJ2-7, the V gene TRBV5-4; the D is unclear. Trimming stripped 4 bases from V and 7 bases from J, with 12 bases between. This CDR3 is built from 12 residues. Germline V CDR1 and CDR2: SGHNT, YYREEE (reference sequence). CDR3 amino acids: CASSRDKDEQYF. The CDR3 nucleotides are TGTGCCAGCAGCCGAGACAAGGATGAGCAGTACTTC.

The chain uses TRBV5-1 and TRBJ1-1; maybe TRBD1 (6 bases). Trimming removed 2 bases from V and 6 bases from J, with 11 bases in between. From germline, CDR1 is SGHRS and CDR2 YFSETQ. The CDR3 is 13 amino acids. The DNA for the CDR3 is TGCGCCAGCAGCTTCGCAGGGGACGCTGAAGCTTTCTTT. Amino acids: CASSFAGDAEAFF.